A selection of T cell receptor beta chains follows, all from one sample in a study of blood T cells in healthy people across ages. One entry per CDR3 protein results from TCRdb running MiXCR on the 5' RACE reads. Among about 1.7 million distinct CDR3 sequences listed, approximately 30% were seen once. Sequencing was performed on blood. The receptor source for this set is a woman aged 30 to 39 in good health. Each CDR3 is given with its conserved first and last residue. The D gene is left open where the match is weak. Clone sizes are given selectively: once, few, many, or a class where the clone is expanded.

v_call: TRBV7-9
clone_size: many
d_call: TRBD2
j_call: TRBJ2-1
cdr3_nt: TGTGCCAGCAGCTCCGGGACTAGCGGGAGTAGAGTAGGCACCTACAATGAGCAGTTCTTC
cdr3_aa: CASSSGTSGSRVGTYNEQFF

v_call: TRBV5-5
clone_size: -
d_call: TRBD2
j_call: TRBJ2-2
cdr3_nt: TGTGCCAGCAGCGCGGGGGGGACGAACACCGGGGAGCTGTTTTTT
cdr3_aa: CASSAGGTNTGELFF

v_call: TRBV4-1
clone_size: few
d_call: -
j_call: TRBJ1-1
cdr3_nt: TGCGCCAGCAGCCCCCGAGTGGGAACTGAAGCTTTCTTT
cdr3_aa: CASSPRVGTEAFF

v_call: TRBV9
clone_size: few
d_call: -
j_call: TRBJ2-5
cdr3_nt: TGTGCCAGCAGCGTAGCAGAAAGGGAGACCCAGTACTTC
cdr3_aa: CASSVAERETQYF

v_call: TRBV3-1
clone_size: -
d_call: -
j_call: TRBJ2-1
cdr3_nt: TGTGCCAGCGGCCAAGGGGCGGTTAGGCAGTTCTTC
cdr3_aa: CASGQGAVRQFF

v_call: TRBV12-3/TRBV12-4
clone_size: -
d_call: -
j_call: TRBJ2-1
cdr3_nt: TGTGCCAGCAGTTTCAGCTTCCGGGATGAGCAGTTCTTC
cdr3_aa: CASSFSFRDEQFF

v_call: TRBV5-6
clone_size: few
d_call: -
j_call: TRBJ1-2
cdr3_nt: TGTGCCAGCAGCTGGAGGGAGGATGGCTACACCTTC
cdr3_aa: CASSWREDGYTF

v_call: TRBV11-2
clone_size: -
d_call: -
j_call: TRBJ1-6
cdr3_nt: TGTGCCAGCAGCTGGAAAAGGGACTCACCCCTCCACTTT
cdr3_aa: CASSWKRDSPLHF

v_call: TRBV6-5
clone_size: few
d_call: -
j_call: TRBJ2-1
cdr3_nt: TGTGCCAGCAGTTTGAGGCAGGCAACCTACGAGCAGTTCTTC
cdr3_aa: CASSLRQATYEQFF

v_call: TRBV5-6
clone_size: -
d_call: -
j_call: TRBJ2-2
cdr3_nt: TGTGCCAGCAGCTTGGAGCAGGGCCCCGGGGAGCTGTTTTTT
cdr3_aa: CASSLEQGPGELFF

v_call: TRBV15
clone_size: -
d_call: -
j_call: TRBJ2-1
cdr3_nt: TGTGCCACCAGCAGAGATCAGGGCTCCCGAGGGGAGCAGTTCTTC
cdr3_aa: CATSRDQGSRGEQFF

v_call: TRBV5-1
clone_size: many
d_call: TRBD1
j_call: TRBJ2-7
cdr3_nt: TGTGCCAGCAGCTTCGGGACAGGCACCTACGAGCAGTACTTC
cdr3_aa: CASSFGTGTYEQYF

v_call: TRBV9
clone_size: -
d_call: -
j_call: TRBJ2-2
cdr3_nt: TGTGCCAGCAGCGCGCCCCCCGACCGAAACACCGGGGAGCTGTTTTTT
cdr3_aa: CASSAPPDRNTGELFF

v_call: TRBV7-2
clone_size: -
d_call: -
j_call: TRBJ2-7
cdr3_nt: TGTGCCAGCAGTCGCCAGGGGAACGTCGCCCTCTACGAGCAGTACTTC
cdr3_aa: CASSRQGNVALYEQYF

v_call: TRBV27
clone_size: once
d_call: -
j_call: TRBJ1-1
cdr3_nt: TGTGCCAGCAGCCCTTCACAGAGCAACACTGAAGCTTTCTTT
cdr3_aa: CASSPSQSNTEAFF